The T cell receptor beta chain under discussion was sequenced for a study of cytomegalovirus exposure and HLA in healthy donors. Trimming took 3 bases from V and 8 from J, leaving 13 bases between them. This CDR3 has 13 amino acids. CDR1 is LNHDA and CDR2 is SQIVND in the germline V gene (reference sequence). Both 60 Vbeta primers and 13 Jbeta primers went into the PCR. Clones were sequenced by immunoSEQ multiplex PCR, and TCRdb holds only the in-frame ones, with some missing. Among 150,000 or so clones listed, over 60% were seen once. This clone came up a few times. The chain joins TRBV19 to TRBJ1-2; tentative D call: TRBD1 (6 bases). The origin of this receptor is a man aged 35-49 years in good health and CMV-seropositive. The sample taken for sequencing was PBMCs. CDR3 region: CASSMEGGRGYTF. DNA for the CDR3: TGTGCCAGTAGTATGGAAGGGGGACGGGGCTACACCTTC.